This TCR beta chain was identified during a study of T cell responses to AZD1222 COVID-19 vaccine. Notes on this clone: Its cognate antigen is unknown.

Trimming stripped 2 bases from V and 2 bases from J, with 13 bases between. The CDR3 consists of 15 residues. Looked up from germline, CDR1 is SGHVS and CDR2 is FQNEAQ. Study results and limitations: Among spike-specific TCRs, nearly half reportedly target unmutated variant regions. Donor demographics were predominantly white British with a female majority; clonal diversity may be underestimated.

Using immunoSEQ multiplex PCR, the repertoire was profiled, and TCRdb retains in-frame clones only, with some absent. The data show 110,000 to 150,000 clones, with 85% to 95% seen just once and around 12% held by the top ten. The gene calls are TRBV7-8 and TRBJ2-7; weak D call: TRBD1 (6 bases). Sequenced here: peripheral blood, sampled after recovery from COVID-19. The origin of this receptor is an adult who had recovered from COVID-19. The CDR3 region is CASSLRDTRAYEQYF. DNA for the CDR3: TGTGCCAGCAGCTTAAGGGACACCCGGGCCTACGAGCAGTACTTC. The full variable domain, rest sourced from reference TRBV7-8 and TRBJ2-7, is GAGVSQSPRYKVAKRGQDVALRCDPISGHVSLFWYQQALGQGPEFLTYFQNEAQLDKSGLPSDRFFAERPEGSVSTLKIQRTQQEDSAVYLCASSLRDTRAYEQYFGPGTRLTVT.